Detailed here is one T cell receptor beta chain. Its antigen is unknown. CDR3 length: 13 amino acids. Trimming took off 2 bases at V and 2 bases at J, with 6 bases between the two ends. Per the germline V gene, CDR1 is SGHTA and CDR2 is FQGTGA. This entry comes from a study of siplizumab effects on memory and regulatory T cells. Findings of the study overall: With siplizumab, Treg-derived clones averaged around 69% of mappable alloreactive CD4+ clones, versus 25% to 30% in controls. Siplizumab caused a significant drop in alloreactive sequences traceable to unstimulated CD4+ memory cells.

Measured with immunoSEQ multiplex PCR; TCRdb has only the in-frame clones, and not every one. The data show 20,000 to 30,000 clones, with 84% seen just once and 24% held by the top ten. This sequence originates from a human donor in good health. Sequencing used memory CD4+ T cells sorted from blood. The chain recombines TRBV7-3 with TRBJ2-5; D is unclear. The CDR3 spells CASSLLGQETQYF. The CDR3 DNA sequence: TGTGCCAGCAGCTTATTAGGACAAGAGACCCAGTACTTC.